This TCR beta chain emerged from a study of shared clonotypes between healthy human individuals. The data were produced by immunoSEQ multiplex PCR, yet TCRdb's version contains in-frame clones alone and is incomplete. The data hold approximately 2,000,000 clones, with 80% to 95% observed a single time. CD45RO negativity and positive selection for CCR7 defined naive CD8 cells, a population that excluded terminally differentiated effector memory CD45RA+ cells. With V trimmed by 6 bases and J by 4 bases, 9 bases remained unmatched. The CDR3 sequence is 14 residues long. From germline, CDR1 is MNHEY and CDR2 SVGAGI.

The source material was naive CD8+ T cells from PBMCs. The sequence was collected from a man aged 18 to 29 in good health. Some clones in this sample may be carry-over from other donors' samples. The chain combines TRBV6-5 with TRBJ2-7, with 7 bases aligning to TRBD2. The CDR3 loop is CASRDRLARYEQYF. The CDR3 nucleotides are TGTGCCAGCAGAGATAGACTAGCTAGGTACGAGCAGTACTTC.